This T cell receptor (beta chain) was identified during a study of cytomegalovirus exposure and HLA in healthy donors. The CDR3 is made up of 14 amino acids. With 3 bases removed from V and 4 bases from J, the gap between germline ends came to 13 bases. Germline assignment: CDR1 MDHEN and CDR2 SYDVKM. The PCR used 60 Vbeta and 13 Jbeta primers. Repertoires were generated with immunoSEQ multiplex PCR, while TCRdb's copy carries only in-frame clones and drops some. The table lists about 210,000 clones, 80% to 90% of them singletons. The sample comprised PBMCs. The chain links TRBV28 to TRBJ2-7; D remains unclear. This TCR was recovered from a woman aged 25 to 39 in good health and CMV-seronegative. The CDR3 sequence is CASSLRNKVYEQYF. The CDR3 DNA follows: TGTGCCAGCAGTTTGCGGAATAAGGTTTACGAGCAGTACTTC. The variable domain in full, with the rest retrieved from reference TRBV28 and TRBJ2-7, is DVKVTQSSRYLVKRTGEKVFLECVQDMDHENMFWYRQDPGLGLRLIYFSYDVKMKEKGDIPEGYSVSREKKERFSLILESASTNQTSMYLCASSLRNKVYEQYFGPGTRLTVT.